These 28 T cell receptor beta chains came from one sample sequenced in a study of T cell clones after liver transplantation. Clones were read by immunoSEQ multiplex PCR, and TCRdb kept only the in-frame ones, dropping some. The sample has 77,000 or so clones; over 70% are singletons. The sample consisted of CD4+ T cells from blood, taken 12 months after liver transplant. These receptors all come from a human patient who received a liver transplant. The graft donor may have given rise to some T cells.

There are a few counts of this clone. The chain has TRBV5-5 and TRBJ1-3; 7 positions match TRBD1. V dropped 0 bases and J dropped 0; count of bases not matched to a gene: 6. CDR1 SGHKS and CDR2 YYEKEE come from the germline V gene (reference sequence). This CDR3 has 17 residues. The CDR3 nucleotides are TGTGCCAGCAGCTTGGTCAGGGGGAACCCCTCTGGAAACACCATATATTTT. Translating it yields CASSLVRGNPSGNTIYF.

V gene TRBV29-1 combines with J gene TRBJ2-3, with 9 positions matching TRBD2. V shed 7 bases and J 4 bases; nucleotides not matched to a gene: 6. Per germline, CDR1 SQVTM and CDR2 ANQGSEA. This CDR3 is 13 amino acids long. CDR3 sequence (DNA): TGCAGCGCCCGCGGGGGGGGCCCAGATACGCAGTATTTT. Amino acids: CSARGGGPDTQYF.

J is TRBJ2-7 and V is TRBV28, with a tentative D call TRBD1 (6 bases). Germline values: CDR1 MDHEN, CDR2 SYDVKM. V lost 6 bases and J lost 0, with 9 bases in between. CDR3 length equals 13 residues. CDR3 region: CASSRQDSYEQYF. The CDR3 DNA reads TGTGCCAGCAGCAGACAGGACTCCTACGAGCAGTACTTC.

V usage is TRBV5-1 and J usage is TRBJ2-3; D is ambiguous. Germline assignment: CDR1 SGHRS and CDR2 YFSETQ. The CDR3 extends over 13 amino acids. V lost 7 bases and J lost 4, with 13 bases in between. CDR3 bases: TGCGCCAGCGGAAAAGTGAGTCCAGATACGCAGTATTTT. Protein: CASGKVSPDTQYF.

The chain joins TRBV7-6 to TRBJ2-3; the D call may be TRBD1 or TRBD2 (6 bases each). This CDR3 spans 17 amino acids. Per the germline V gene, CDR1 is SGHVS and CDR2 is FNYEAQ. The ends were cut back, 4 bases at V and 0 bases at J, with 17 bases in the middle. CDR3 region: CASSSRGGGTSTDTQYF. Here the CDR3 DNA reads TGTGCCAGCAGCTCCAGGGGAGGTGGGACTAGCACAGATACGCAGTATTTT.

On this clone itself: The sample contains more than one DNA sequence encoding this CDR3. This chain links TRBV6-6 with TRBJ2-7; 8 positions agree with TRBD1. V was clipped by 3 bases and J by 3 bases; unmatched bases: 4. The germline V gene encodes CDR1 MNHNY and CDR2 SVGAGI (reference sequence). This CDR3 region has 14 residues. CDR3 in amino acids: CASSYGQGYYEQYF. The CDR3 DNA follows: TGTGCCAGCAGTTATGGACAGGGCTACTACGAGCAGTACTTC.

This clone came up once. The chain is built from TRBV30 and TRBJ1-4, with a tentative D call TRBD1 (6 bases). V lost 3 bases to trimming and J lost 0 bases, with 11 bases between them. This CDR3 comprises 15 residues. Per the germline V gene, CDR1 is GTSNPN and CDR2 is SVGIG (reference sequence). CDR3 sequence reads: CAWSRRGTTNEKLFF. The CDR3, as DNA: TGTGCCTGGAGCAGAAGGGGGACAACTAATGAAAAACTGTTTTTT.

The V and J genes are TRBV19 and TRBJ2-7; 7 bases agree with TRBD1. This CDR3 spans 16 amino acids. V lost 5 bases to trimming and J lost 0 bases; unmatched junction nucleotides: 10. Germline loops: CDR1 LNHDA, CDR2 SQIVND (reference sequence). CDR3 bases: TGTGCCAGTAGTTGGGACAGCCAAACTGCCTCCTACGAGCAGTACTTC. It encodes CASSWDSQTASYEQYF.

This chain joins TRBV5-3 and TRBJ1-5; possibly TRBD1 for D (5 bases). TRBV5-3 is placed among ORFs of uncertain function. V lost 10 bases, J lost 5 bases, and 13 bases lay in between. The CDR3 loop spans 12 amino acids. The CDR3 spells CAGGDSYQPQHF. CDR3 coding DNA: TGTGCCGGAGGGGACTCTTATCAGCCCCAGCATTTT.

The chain is built from TRBV9 and TRBJ1-1; D uncertain. V lost 4 bases to trimming and J lost 0 bases, with 13 bases between them. The CDR3 contains 15 residues. The germline V gene encodes CDR1 SGDLS and CDR2 YYNGEE. CDR3 sequence: CASSPQTRMNTEAFF. CDR3 nucleotides: TGTGCCAGCAGCCCTCAGACACGAATGAACACTGAAGCTTTCTTT.

The V gene is TRBV5-1, the J gene TRBJ1-1; possible D gene TRBD1, 5 bases. Trimming shortened V by 4 bases and J by 1 base, and 11 bases separated the two germline ends. CDR1 and CDR2 from the germline V gene are SGHRS and YFSETQ. The CDR3 spans 14 residues. CDR3 sequence: CASSIQGWNTEAFF. The CDR3 DNA reads as TGCGCCAGCAGCATTCAGGGTTGGAACACTGAAGCTTTCTTT.

The chain couples TRBV28 to TRBJ2-2, with 9 nucleotides matching TRBD1. CDR3 length equals 15 residues. CDR1 is MDHEN and CDR2 is SYDVKM in the germline V gene. The junction had 4 bases not matched to a gene; V was cut back by 5 bases and J by 3 bases. The CDR3 reads CASSRTGVDTGELFF. CDR3 bases: TGTGCCAGCAGTCGGACAGGGGTCGACACCGGGGAGCTGTTTTTT. Combining the CDR3 with reference TRBV28 and TRBJ2-2 gives the whole variable domain DVKVTQSSRYLVKRTGEKVFLECVQDMDHENMFWYRQDPGLGLRLIYFSYDVKMKEKGDIPEGYSVSREKKERFSLILESASTNQTSMYLCASSRTGVDTGELFFGEGSRLTVL.

The rearrangement joins TRBV28 to TRBJ1-4; D not resolved. V lost 5 bases and J lost 7, with 8 bases in between. The CDR3 is 12 residues long. Germline CDR1 and CDR2: MDHEN and SYDVKM. The CDR3, as DNA: TGTGCCAGCAGTCCTAACCTTGAAAAACTGTTTTTT. Its protein is CASSPNLEKLFF. The full variable domain, rest sourced from reference TRBV28 and TRBJ1-4, is DVKVTQSSRYLVKRTGEKVFLECVQDMDHENMFWYRQDPGLGLRLIYFSYDVKMKEKGDIPEGYSVSREKKERFSLILESASTNQTSMYLCASSPNLEKLFFGSGTQLSVL.

This clone occurred a few times. This chain connects TRBV15 to TRBJ1-2; no definite D call. The CDR3 contains 15 residues. From germline, CDR1 is LNHNV and CDR2 YYDKDF (reference sequence). Trimming left V 0 bases short and J 3 bases short, with 11 bases between. The CDR3 reads CATSRDLRTDYGYTF. CDR3 sequence (DNA): TGTGCCACCAGCAGAGATTTACGGACGGACTATGGCTACACCTTC.

This clone turned up a few times. The chain links TRBV28 to TRBJ1-1; 9 bases line up with TRBD1. The germline V gene encodes CDR1 MDHEN and CDR2 SYDVKM. The CDR3 has 16 amino acids. J gave up 1 base and V 6 bases, and 9 bases lay outside the gene matches. The CDR3 nucleotides read TGTGCCAGCAGGCCGGAGGGACAGGGAAGGAACACTGAAGCTTTCTTT. This codes for CASRPEGQGRNTEAFF.

The rearrangement links TRBV27 to TRBJ2-2; 7 bases line up with TRBD1. Germline-derived CDR1 and CDR2 are MNHEY and SMNVEV (reference sequence). Trimming removed 5 bases from V and 4 bases from J; junction bases left unmatched: 4. The length of the CDR3 is 14 residues. This CDR3 is CASSRDRTTGELFF. The CDR3 DNA sequence: TGTGCCAGCAGTAGGGACAGAACCACCGGGGAGCTGTTTTTT.

This chain connects TRBV7-8 to TRBJ2-3, with TRBD2 matching over 7 bases. Losses at the gene ends were 3 bases for V and 5 bases for J; bases not matched to a gene: 14. CDR3 length: 17 amino acids. CDR1 is SGHVS and CDR2 is FQNEAQ in the germline V gene. CDR3 sequence: CASSLRFVGGRRDTQYF. CDR3 nucleotides: TGTGCCAGCAGCTTGAGATTCGTGGGAGGGAGGAGAGATACGCAGTATTTT. Based on the CDR3 plus reference TRBV7-8 and TRBJ2-3, the full variable domain is GAGVSQSPRYKVAKRGQDVALRCDPISGHVSLFWYQQALGQGPEFLTYFQNEAQLDKSGLPSDRFFAERPEGSVSTLKIQRTQQEDSAVYLCASSLRFVGGRRDTQYFGPGTRLTVL.

Only a few counts were recorded for this clone. J is TRBJ1-4 and V is TRBV27; D remains ambiguous. V dropped 6 bases and J dropped 1 base, with 15 bases sitting between them. CDR1 MNHEY and CDR2 SMNVEV come from the germline V gene (reference sequence). The CDR3 contains 16 residues. The CDR3 loop is CASRLNYWGTNEKLFF. Written as DNA, the CDR3 is TGTGCCAGCAGGCTAAACTACTGGGGAACTAATGAAAAACTGTTTTTT.

This chain connects TRBV6-4 to TRBJ2-3; 8 nucleotides match TRBD1. V gave up 4 bases and J gave up 0 bases; unmatched junction bases: 3. This CDR3 comprises 15 residues. Germline assignment: CDR1 MRHNA and CDR2 SNTAGT. The CDR3 sequence is CASSGRTGSTDTQYF. In DNA, the CDR3 is TGTGCCAGCAGTGGTCGGACAGGGAGCACAGATACGCAGTATTTT.

The gene calls are TRBV2 and TRBJ1-2, with 9 bases identical to TRBD1. In germline, CDR1 is SNHLY, CDR2 FYNNEI. This CDR3 spans 15 amino acids. V dropped 7 bases and J dropped 9; count of bases not matched to a gene: 15. The CDR3 is CASTSDRGEYLSYTF. For the CDR3, the DNA is TGTGCCAGCACCTCCGACAGGGGGGAGTATTTGAGCTACACCTTC. Combining the CDR3 with reference TRBV2 and TRBJ1-2 gives the whole variable domain EPEVTQTPSHQVTQMGQEVILRCVPISNHLYFYWYRQILGQKVEFLVSFYNNEISEKSEIFDDQFSVERPDGSNFTLKIRSTKLEDSAMYFCASTSDRGEYLSYTFGSGTRLTVV.

V is TRBV6-5 and J is TRBJ2-7; D is tentatively TRBD1 or TRBD2 (7 bases each). Germline assignment: CDR1 MNHEY and CDR2 SVGAGI. This CDR3 has 14 amino acids. The V end was cut by 5 bases, the J end by 4 bases, with 15 bases between. Written as DNA, the CDR3 is TGTGCCAGCAGTCGAGGGGGGGGACAGTACGAGCAGTACTTC. It codes for CASSRGGGQYEQYF.

The genes are TRBV7-8 and TRBJ2-5, with no clear D. V gave up 5 bases and J gave up 5 bases, with 12 bases separating them. Germline-derived CDR1 and CDR2 are SGHVS and FQNEAQ. The CDR3 is 13 residues long. The DNA of the CDR3 is TGTGCCAGCAGCCAACTATTGGGCGAGACCCAGTACTTC. Translating it yields CASSQLLGETQYF.

The rearrangement uses TRBV5-6 and TRBJ1-2; D unresolved. Germline assignment: CDR1 SGHDT and CDR2 YYEEEE. CDR3 length: 13 residues. V was trimmed by 4 bases and J by 1 base, leaving 8 bases between them. CDR3: CASSVSSNYGYTF. In DNA form, the CDR3 reads TGTGCCAGCAGCGTGTCCAGTAACTATGGCTACACCTTC.

J is TRBJ1-5 and V is TRBV7-2; weak D call: TRBD1 (6 bases). CDR1 is SGHTA, CDR2 FQGNSA, per germline. V lost 5 bases and J lost 0, with 23 bases in between. The CDR3 length is 19 residues. As DNA, the CDR3 is TGTGCCAGCAGCATCCAACCCCTCAGGGGCGCTTATAGCAATCAGCCCCAGCATTTT. Protein product: CASSIQPLRGAYSNQPQHF.

The CDR3 nucleotides are TGTGCCTGGAGTGTAAAGGGTAACAATCAGCCCCAGCATTTT. Translation: CAWSVKGNNQPQHF. The chain carries TRBV30 and TRBJ1-5; unclear D gene. The germline V gene has CDR1 GTSNPN and CDR2 SVGIG (reference sequence). The CDR3 contains 14 residues. V gave up 0 bases and J gave up 3 bases, with 9 bases separating them.

J is TRBJ1-4 and V is TRBV2; a possible D gene is TRBD1 (5 bases). The CDR3 spans 13 residues. From germline, CDR1 is SNHLY and CDR2 FYNNEI. With 7 bases removed from V and 11 bases from J, the gap between germline ends came to 17 bases. CDR3 region: CASIRERGAKLFF. The DNA for the CDR3 is TGTGCCAGCATTCGGGAGCGAGGGGCGAAACTGTTTTTT.

This clone has just one count. This chain links TRBV5-1 with TRBJ2-7, with 9 nucleotides matching TRBD2. The CDR3 loop spans 15 amino acids. The ends lost 0 bases at V and 2 bases at J; junction bases unmatched: 3. Germline CDR1 SGHRS, CDR2 YFSETQ. The chain's CDR3 is CASSLASGTAYEQYF. The DNA of the CDR3 is TGCGCCAGCAGCTTGGCTAGCGGGACCGCCTACGAGCAGTACTTC. Looking up the rest from reference TRBV5-1 and TRBJ2-7 gives the full variable domain: KAGVTQTPRYLIKTRGQQVTLSCSPISGHRSVSWYQQTPGQGLQFLFEYFSETQRNKGNFPGRFSGRQFSNSRSEMNVSTLELGDSALYLCASSLASGTAYEQYFGPGTRLTVT.

The chain is built from TRBV7-2 and TRBJ1-2, with D hard to call. V was trimmed by 5 bases and J by 2 bases, leaving 9 bases between them. The CDR3 consists of 13 residues. CDR1 is SGHTA, CDR2 FQGNSA, per germline. The CDR3 DNA reads TGTGCCAGCAGCCCGCAGGCCAACTATGGCTACACCTTC. It is translated as CASSPQANYGYTF.